This T cell receptor beta chain is from a study of graft-versus-host responses after intestinal transplantation (dated by TCRdb to the early 2020s). Study-wide context: Multivisceral, liver-intestinal, or isolated intestinal transplants were received by the recipients. Every recipient was given anti-thymocyte globulin induction, followed by approximately three years of maintenance tacrolimus and steroids. Graft-versus-host and host-versus-graft alloreactive T cell clones were tracked in the graft, circulation and bone marrow after intestinal transplantation using bulk TCR-beta CDR3 sequencing. Alloreactive clones were identified by sequencing pre-transplant mixed lymphocyte reaction products and comparing these products with unstimulated pre-transplant donor and recipient T cells. The cohort enrolled 20 to 25 intestinal transplant recipients, one of whom was a retransplant, and a few patients without pretransplant specimens were excluded. A peak of at least 4% donor T cells among recipient peripheral blood mononuclear cells was the definition used for donor T cell macrochimerism. Samples from three later patients were sequenced in-house on an Illumina MiSeq with MiXCR processing rather than by the commercial service.

Measured from the cysteine to the phenylalanine, the CDR3 is 13 residues long. Here the CDR3 DNA is all that survives: 39 bases in frame from base 1. The germline V gene gives CDR1 as MNHNS and CDR2 as SASEGT. V was cut back by 2 bases and J by 3 bases, leaving a gap of 8 bases between them. Study-wide findings and limitations: High GvH to HvG T cell clonal ratios were observed in the allografts of patients with donor T cell macrochimerism. The conclusions were limited by the relatively low number and heterogeneity of the intestinal transplant patients. Early after transplant, peak levels of circulating GvH clones were found to be associated with declines in HvG clones. GvH clones were detected in recipient bone marrow, and some appeared earlier in ileal mucosa or blood, consistent with an intestinal mucosal origin.

In the paper's terms, the time point label means: cells obtained before transplantation from donor or recipient. CD3+CD4+ and CD3+CD8+ populations were FACS-sorted from unstimulated pre-transplant donor and recipient cells taken from spleen or lymph nodes. To note about this clone: Its antigen is still unknown. No base qualities exist here, and no much larger clone lies one base off it.

The receptor library was made with the immunoSEQ multiplex PCR assay. In most patients, genomic DNA was isolated using the Qiagen DNeasy Blood and Tissue Kit and sent frozen to Adaptive Biotechnologies for TCR sequencing. For most patients, genomic DNA was subjected to high-throughput TCR-beta CDR3 sequencing by Adaptive Biotechnologies. The paper's processing steps were these. TCR sequencing data for more than 15 patients were retrieved from Adaptive's ImmunoSEQ software; a few other patients were processed with MiXCR and VDJtools. CD4 versus CD8 sorting errors were corrected by removing sequences found in both subsets at a frequency ratio below 5:1. Because the origin of CDR3 nucleotide sequences shared between donor and recipient could not be assigned, those sequences were removed. To count as alloreactive, a clone needed at least 2-fold expansion over unstimulated cells and a minimum CFSE-low frequency of 0.002% (template counts) or 0.001% (read counts). Clones detected in sequenced pre-transplant spleen, lymph node, or MLR CFSE-low populations of the donor or recipient were defined as mappable. Cumulative frequency of alloreactive clones was calculated as a percentage of all sequences weighted by copy number. This immuneACCESS table, as held by TCRdb, lists in-frame sequences with V and J called but not all clones. Of the missing ones, under half trace to an unresolved V gene in checked studies; the others have no known cause. The D gene and trimming were derived from the DNA, and the V and J assignments and clone size from that table. The sample has roughly 100,000 clones on record, 91% of them singletons. Over 0.15% of the sample is in the top ten clones.

The sample was unstimulated CD4+ T cells sorted from spleen or lymph node cells, taken before transplant. This TCR was sampled from a human donor who was the organ donor for an intestinal transplant. Recombination connected TRBV6-1 to TRBJ2-7; the D gene cannot be named for sure. DNA sequence: TGTGCCAGCAGTGAACTAACTTACTACGAGCAGTACTTC. Translated, it reads CASSELTYYEQYF.